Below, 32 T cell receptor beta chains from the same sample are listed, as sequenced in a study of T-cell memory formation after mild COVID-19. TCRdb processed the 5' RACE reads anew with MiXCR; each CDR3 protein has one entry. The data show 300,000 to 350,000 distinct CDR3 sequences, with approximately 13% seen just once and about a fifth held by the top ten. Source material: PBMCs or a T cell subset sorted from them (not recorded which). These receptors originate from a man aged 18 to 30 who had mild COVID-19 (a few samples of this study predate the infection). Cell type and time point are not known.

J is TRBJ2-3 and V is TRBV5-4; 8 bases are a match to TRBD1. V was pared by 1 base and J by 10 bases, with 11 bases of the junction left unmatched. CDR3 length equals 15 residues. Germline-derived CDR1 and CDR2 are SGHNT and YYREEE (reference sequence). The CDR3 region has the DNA TGTGCCAGCAGCTTGTATGGACAGGGAAGGGGAGCGCAGTATTTT. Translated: CASSLYGQGRGAQYF.

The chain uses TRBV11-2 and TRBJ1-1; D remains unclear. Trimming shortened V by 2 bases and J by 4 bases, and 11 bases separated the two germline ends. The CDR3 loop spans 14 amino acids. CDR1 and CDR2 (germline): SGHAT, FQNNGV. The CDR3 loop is CASSLNRASTEAFF. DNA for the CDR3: TGTGCCAGCAGCTTAAACCGGGCCTCCACTGAAGCTTTCTTT. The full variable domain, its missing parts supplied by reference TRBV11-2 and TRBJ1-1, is EAGVAQSPRYKIIEKRQSVAFWCNPISGHATLYWYQQILGQGPKLLIQFQNNGVVDDSQLPKDRFSAERLKGVDSTLKIQPAKLEDSAVYLCASSLNRASTEAFFGQGTRLTVV.

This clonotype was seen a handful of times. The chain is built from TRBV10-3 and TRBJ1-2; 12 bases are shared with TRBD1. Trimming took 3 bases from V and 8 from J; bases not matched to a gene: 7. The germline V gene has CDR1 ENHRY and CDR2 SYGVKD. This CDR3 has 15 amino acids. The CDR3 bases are TGTGCCATCAGTGACTTCCGGGACAGGGGGCAGGGCTACACCTTC. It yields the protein CAISDFRDRGQGYTF.

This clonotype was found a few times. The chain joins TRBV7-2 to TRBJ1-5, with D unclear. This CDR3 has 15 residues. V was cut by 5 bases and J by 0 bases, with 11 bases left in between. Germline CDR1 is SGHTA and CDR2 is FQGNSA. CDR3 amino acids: CASSRSRYSNQPQHF. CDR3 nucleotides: TGTGCCAGCAGCCGGTCCCGATATAGCAATCAGCCCCAGCATTTT.

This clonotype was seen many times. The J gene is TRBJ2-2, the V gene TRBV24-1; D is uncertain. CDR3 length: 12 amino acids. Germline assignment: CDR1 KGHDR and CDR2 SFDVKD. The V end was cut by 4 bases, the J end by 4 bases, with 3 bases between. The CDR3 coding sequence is TGTGCCACCAGTGAGAGCACCGGGGAGCTGTTTTTT. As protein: CATSESTGELFF.

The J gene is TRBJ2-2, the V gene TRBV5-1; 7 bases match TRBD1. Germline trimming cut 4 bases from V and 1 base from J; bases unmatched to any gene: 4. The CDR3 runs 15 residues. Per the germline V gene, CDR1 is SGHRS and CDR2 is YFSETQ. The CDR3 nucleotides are TGCGCCAGCAGCCGGGACAGTGGGAACACCGGGGAGCTGTTTTTT. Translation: CASSRDSGNTGELFF. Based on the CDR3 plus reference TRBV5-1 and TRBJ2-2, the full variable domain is KAGVTQTPRYLIKTRGQQVTLSCSPISGHRSVSWYQQTPGQGLQFLFEYFSETQRNKGNFPGRFSGRQFSNSRSEMNVSTLELGDSALYLCASSRDSGNTGELFFGEGSRLTVL.

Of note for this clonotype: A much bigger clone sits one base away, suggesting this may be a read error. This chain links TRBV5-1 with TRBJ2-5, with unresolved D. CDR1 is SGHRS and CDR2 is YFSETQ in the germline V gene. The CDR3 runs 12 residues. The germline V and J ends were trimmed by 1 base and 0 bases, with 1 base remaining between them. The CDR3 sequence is CASSLHQETQYF. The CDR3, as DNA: TGCGCCAGCAGCTTGCACCAAGAGACCCAGTACTTC.

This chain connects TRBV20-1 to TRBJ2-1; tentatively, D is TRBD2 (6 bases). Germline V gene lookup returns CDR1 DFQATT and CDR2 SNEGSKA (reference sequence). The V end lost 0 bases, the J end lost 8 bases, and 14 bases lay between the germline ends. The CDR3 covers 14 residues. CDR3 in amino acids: CSARDGLRDYEQFF. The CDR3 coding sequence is TGCAGTGCTAGAGACGGACTACGCGACTATGAGCAGTTCTTC.

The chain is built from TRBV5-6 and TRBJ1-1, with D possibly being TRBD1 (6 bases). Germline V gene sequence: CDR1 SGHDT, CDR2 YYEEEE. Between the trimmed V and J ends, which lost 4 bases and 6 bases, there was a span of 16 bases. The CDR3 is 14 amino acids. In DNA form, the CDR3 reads TGTGCCAGCAGCCTAGGGGGAGGTTGGTCTGAAGCTTTCTTT. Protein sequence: CASSLGGGWSEAFF.

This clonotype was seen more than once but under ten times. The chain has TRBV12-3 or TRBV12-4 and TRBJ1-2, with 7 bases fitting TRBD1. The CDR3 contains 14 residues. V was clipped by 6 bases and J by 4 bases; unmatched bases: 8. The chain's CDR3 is CASSQGTVPYGYTF. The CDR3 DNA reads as TGTGCCAGCAGCCAAGGGACAGTTCCCTATGGCTACACCTTC.

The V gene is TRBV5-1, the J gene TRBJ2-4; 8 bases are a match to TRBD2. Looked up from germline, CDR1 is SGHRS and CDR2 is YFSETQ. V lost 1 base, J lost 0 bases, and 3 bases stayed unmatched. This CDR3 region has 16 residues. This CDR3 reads CASSLRGGLAKNIQYF. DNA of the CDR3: TGCGCCAGCAGCTTGCGGGGGGGACTAGCCAAAAACATTCAGTACTTC.

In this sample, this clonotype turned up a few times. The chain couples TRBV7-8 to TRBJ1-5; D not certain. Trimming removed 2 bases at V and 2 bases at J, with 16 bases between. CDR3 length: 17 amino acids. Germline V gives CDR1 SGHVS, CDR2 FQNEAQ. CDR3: CASSLSSNSAGNQPQHF. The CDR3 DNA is TGTGCCAGCAGCTTATCAAGTAATTCGGCAGGCAATCAGCCCCAGCATTTT. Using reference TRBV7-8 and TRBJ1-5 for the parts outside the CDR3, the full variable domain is GAGVSQSPRYKVAKRGQDVALRCDPISGHVSLFWYQQALGQGPEFLTYFQNEAQLDKSGLPSDRFFAERPEGSVSTLKIQRTQQEDSAVYLCASSLSSNSAGNQPQHFGDGTRLSIL.

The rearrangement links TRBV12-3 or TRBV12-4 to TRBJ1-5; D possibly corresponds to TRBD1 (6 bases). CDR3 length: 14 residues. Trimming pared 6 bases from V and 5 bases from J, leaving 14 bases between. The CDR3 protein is CASRDDRRHQPQHF. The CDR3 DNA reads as TGTGCCAGCAGAGACGACAGGAGACATCAGCCCCAGCATTTT.

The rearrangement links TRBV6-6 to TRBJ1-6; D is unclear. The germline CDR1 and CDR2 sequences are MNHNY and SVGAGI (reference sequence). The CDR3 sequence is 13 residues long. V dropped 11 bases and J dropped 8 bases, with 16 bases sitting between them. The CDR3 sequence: CAVRPEGDSPLHF. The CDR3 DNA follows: TGTGCCGTACGGCCAGAAGGTGATTCACCCCTCCACTTT.

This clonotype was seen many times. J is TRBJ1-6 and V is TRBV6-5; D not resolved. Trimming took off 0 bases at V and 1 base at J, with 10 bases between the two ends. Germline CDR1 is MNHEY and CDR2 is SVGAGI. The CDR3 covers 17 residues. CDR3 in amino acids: CASSYSIPNSYNSPLHF. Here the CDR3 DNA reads TGTGCCAGCAGTTACTCGATACCGAATTCCTATAATTCACCCCTCCACTTT.

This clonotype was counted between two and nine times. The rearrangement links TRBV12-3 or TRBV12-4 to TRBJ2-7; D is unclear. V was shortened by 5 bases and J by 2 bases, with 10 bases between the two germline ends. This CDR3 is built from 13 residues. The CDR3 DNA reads TGTGCCAGCAGTGTGGGTACCCCCTACGAGCAGTACGTC. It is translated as CASSVGTPYEQYV.

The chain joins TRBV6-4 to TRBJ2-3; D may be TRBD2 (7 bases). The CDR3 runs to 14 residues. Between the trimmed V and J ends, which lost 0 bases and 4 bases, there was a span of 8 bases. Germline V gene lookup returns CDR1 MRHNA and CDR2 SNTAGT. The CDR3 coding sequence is TGTGCCAGCAGTGACTCGGGGGGGCCAGATACGCAGTATTTT. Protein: CASSDSGGPDTQYF.

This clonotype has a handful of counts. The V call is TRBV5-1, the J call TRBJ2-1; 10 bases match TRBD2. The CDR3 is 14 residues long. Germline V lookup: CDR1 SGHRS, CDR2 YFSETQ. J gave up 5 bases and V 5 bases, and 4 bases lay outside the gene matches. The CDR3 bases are TGCGCCAGCAGTGCTAGCGGGGGCCACAATGAGCAGTTCTTC. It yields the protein CASSASGGHNEQFF.

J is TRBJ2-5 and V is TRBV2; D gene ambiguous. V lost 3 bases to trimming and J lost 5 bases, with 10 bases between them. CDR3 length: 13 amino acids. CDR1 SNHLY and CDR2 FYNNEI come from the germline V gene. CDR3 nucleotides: TGTGCCAGCAGTGATCATGGTTGGGAGACCCAGTACTTC. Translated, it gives CASSDHGWETQYF.

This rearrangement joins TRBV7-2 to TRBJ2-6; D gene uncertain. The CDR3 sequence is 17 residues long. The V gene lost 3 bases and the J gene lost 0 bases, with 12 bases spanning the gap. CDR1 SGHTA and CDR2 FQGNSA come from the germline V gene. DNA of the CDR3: TGTGCCAGCAGCTTGTCGGGCCCTTCCTCTGGGGCCAACGTCCTGACTTTC. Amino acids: CASSLSGPSSGANVLTF.

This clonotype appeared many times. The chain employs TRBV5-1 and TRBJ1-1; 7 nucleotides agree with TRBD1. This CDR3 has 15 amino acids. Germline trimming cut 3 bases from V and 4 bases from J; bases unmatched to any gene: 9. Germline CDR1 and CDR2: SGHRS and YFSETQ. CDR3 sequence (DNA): TGCGCCAGCAGCTCCACAGGGGCTGTGGGCACTGAAGCTTTCTTT. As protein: CASSSTGAVGTEAFF.

CDR3 in amino acids: CASSEGRYEQYV. For the CDR3, the DNA is TGTGCCAGCAGTGAGGGGAGGTACGAGCAGTACGTC. The rearrangement uses TRBV28 and TRBJ2-7; TRBD2 might be the D (6 bases). Germline CDR1 reads MDHEN; CDR2 reads SYDVKM. The V end was cut by 5 bases, the J end by 4 bases, with 9 bases between. This CDR3 comprises 12 residues.

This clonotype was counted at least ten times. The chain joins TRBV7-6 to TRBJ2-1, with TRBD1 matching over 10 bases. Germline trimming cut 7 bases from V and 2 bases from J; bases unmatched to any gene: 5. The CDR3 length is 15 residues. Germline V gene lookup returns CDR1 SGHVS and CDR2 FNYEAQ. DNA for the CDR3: TGTGCCAGCACCTCGGGACAGGGGACCTACAATGAGCAGTTCTTC. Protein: CASTSGQGTYNEQFF.

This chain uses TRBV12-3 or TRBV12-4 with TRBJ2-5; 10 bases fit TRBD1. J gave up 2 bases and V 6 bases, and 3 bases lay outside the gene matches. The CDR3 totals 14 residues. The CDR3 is CASRGQGGQETQYF. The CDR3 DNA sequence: TGTGCCAGCAGAGGACAGGGGGGACAAGAGACCCAGTACTTC.

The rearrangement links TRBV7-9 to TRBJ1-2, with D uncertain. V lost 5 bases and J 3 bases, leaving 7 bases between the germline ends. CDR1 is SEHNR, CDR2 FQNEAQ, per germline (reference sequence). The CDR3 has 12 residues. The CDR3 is CASSPGYYGYTF. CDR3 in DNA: TGTGCCAGCAGCCCGGGGTACTATGGCTACACCTTC.

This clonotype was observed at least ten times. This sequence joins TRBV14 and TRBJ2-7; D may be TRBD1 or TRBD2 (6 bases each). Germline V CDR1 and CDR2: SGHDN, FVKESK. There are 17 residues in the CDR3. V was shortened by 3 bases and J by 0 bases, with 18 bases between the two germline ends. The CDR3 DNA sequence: TGTGCCAGCAGCCACCGGAGGGAGGACAGCGGCTCCTACGAGCAGTACGTC. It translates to CASSHRREDSGSYEQYV.

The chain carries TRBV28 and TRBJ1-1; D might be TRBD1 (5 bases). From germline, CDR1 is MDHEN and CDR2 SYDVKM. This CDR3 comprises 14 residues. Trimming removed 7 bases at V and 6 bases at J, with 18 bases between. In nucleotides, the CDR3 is TGTGCCAGCACCCCGTGGGGACGAGGAGCTGAAGCTTTCTTT. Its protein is CASTPWGRGAEAFF.

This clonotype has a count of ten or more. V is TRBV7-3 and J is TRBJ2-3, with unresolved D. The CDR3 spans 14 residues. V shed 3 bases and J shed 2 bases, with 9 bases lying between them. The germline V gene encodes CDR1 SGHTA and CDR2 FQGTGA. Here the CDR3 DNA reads TGTGCCAGCAGCTTCGGACGAACCACAGATACGCAGTATTTT. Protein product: CASSFGRTTDTQYF.

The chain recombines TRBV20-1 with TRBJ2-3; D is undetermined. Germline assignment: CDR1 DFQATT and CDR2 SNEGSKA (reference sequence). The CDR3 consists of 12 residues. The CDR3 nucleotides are TGCAGCATGAAGGGTAGCACAGATACGCAGTATTTT. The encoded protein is CSMKGSTDTQYF.

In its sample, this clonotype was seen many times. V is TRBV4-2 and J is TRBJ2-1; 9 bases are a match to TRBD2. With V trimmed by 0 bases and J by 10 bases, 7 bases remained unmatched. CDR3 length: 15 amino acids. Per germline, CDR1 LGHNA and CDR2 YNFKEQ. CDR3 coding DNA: TGTGCCAGCAGCCAAGATGGGCTAGCGGGAAGAGAGCAGTTCTTC. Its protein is CASSQDGLAGREQFF.

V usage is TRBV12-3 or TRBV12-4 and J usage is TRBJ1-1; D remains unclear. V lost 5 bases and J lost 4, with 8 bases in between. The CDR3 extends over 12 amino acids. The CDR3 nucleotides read TGTGCCAGCAGTATCTCGACCACTGAAGCTTTCTTT. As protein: CASSISTTEAFF.

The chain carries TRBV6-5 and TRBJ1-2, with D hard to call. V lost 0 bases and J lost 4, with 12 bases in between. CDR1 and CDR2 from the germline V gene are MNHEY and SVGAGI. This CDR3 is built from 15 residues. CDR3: CASSYSSGGSYGYTF. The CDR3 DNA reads TGTGCCAGCAGTTACTCGAGTGGAGGAAGCTATGGCTACACCTTC.